These 24 T cell receptor beta chains were sequenced from one sample in a study of cytomegalovirus exposure and HLA in healthy donors. In the PCR, 60 Vbeta and 13 Jbeta primers were used. Method: immunoSEQ multiplex PCR; TCRdb's copy keeps in-frame clones and lacks some. The sample holds roughly 130,000 clones, over 75% seen once. The sequenced sample was PBMCs. The origin of the receptors is a man aged 25 to 45 in good health and CMV-seronegative.

V is TRBV10-2 and J is TRBJ1-1, with D perhaps TRBD1 (6 bases). This CDR3 has 13 residues. Trimming took 8 bases from V and 5 from J, leaving 15 bases between them. Germline CDR1 reads WSHSY; CDR2 reads SAAADI. CDR3 sequence reads: CASGGAGGTEAFF. CDR3 DNA: TGCGCCAGCGGGGGCGCGGGAGGGACTGAAGCTTTCTTT.

The chain combines TRBV15 with TRBJ2-5; D perhaps matches TRBD1 (6 bases). Germline V gene sequence: CDR1 LNHNV, CDR2 YYDKDF (reference sequence). V was trimmed by 2 bases and J by 5 bases, leaving 12 bases between them. The CDR3 has 14 amino acids. Here the CDR3 reads CATSRPQGSETQYF. In DNA, the CDR3 is TGTGCCACCAGCAGACCACAGGGTTCGGAGACCCAGTACTTC.

The rearrangement links TRBV5-1 to TRBJ2-1, with 9 bases matching TRBD1. The V and J ends lost 2 bases and 5 bases, in that order; junction bases with no gene match: 2. The germline gives CDR1 SGHRS, CDR2 YFSETQ. There are 14 residues in the CDR3. DNA for the CDR3: TGCGCCAGCAGCTTACGGACAGGGGACAATGAGCAGTTCTTC. Protein sequence: CASSLRTGDNEQFF.

The V and J genes are TRBV15 and TRBJ1-6; D is perhaps TRBD1 (6 bases). CDR1 is LNHNV, CDR2 YYDKDF, per germline (reference sequence). The CDR3 spans 18 residues. Trimming took 0 bases from V and 6 from J, leaving 18 bases between them. The CDR3 sequence: CATSRDPVGGRGNSPLHF. As DNA, the CDR3 is TGTGCCACCAGCAGAGATCCTGTTGGCGGCAGGGGTAATTCACCCCTCCACTTT.

Only a few counts were recorded for this clone. The chain is built from TRBV5-1 and TRBJ1-2, with 7 bases identical to TRBD1. J was trimmed by 2 bases and V by 2 bases; bases with no gene match: 3. Germline assignment: CDR1 SGHRS and CDR2 YFSETQ. The CDR3 spans 14 residues. The CDR3 protein is CASSLGTANYGYTF. The DNA of the CDR3 is TGCGCCAGCAGCTTAGGGACAGCCAACTATGGCTACACCTTC.

This chain uses TRBV7-8 with TRBJ1-5, with D possibly TRBD1 on 6 matching bases. Germline CDR1 reads SGHVS; CDR2 reads FQNEAQ. The CDR3 is 15 residues long. Trimming removed 0 bases at V and 4 bases at J, with 10 bases between. CDR3 region: CASSLAWGLNQPQHF. For the CDR3, the DNA is TGTGCCAGCAGCTTAGCTTGGGGGCTGAATCAGCCCCAGCATTTT.

This chain uses TRBV6-1 with TRBJ2-3; D is ambiguous. V lost 6 bases to trimming and J lost 5 bases, with 15 bases between them. The length of the CDR3 is 14 residues. CDR1 and CDR2 from the germline V gene are MNHNS and SASEGT. The CDR3 DNA sequence: TGTGCCAGCAGCCCCCCCAGCGTGGGAGATACGCAGTATTTT. The encoded protein is CASSPPSVGDTQYF.

The CDR3 spells CASSTTGQGDYGYTF. The CDR3, as DNA: TGTGCCAGCTCAACGACGGGACAGGGGGACTATGGCTACACCTTC. V and J are TRBV18 and TRBJ1-2; 11 bases map to TRBD1. CDR1 and CDR2 from the germline V gene are KGHSH and LQKENI. V lost 5 bases and J lost 3; bases outside the gene matches: 5. This CDR3 spans 15 amino acids. Filled out from reference TRBV18 and TRBJ1-2, the complete variable domain reads NAGVMQNPRHLVRRRGQEARLRCSPMKGHSHVYWYRQLPEEGLKFMVYLQKENIIDESGMPKERFSAEFPKEGPSILRIQQVVRGDSAAYFCASSTTGQGDYGYTFGSGTRLTVV.

The chain combines TRBV18 with TRBJ2-3, with TRBD2 matching 9 bases. Germline V lookup: CDR1 KGHSH, CDR2 LQKENI. The ends lost 2 bases at V and 2 bases at J; junction bases unmatched: 5. The CDR3 runs to 16 residues. The CDR3 sequence is CASSPYSGGLTDTQYF. The CDR3, as DNA: TGTGCCAGCTCACCATATAGCGGGGGACTCACAGATACGCAGTATTTT.

The chain is built from TRBV27 and TRBJ1-1; TRBD1 matches 10 bases. Germline loops: CDR1 MNHEY, CDR2 SMNVEV (reference sequence). J gave up 3 bases and V 6 bases, and 13 bases lay outside the gene matches. The CDR3 spans 17 residues. The CDR3 loop is CASSPRRGQGIYTEAFF. The CDR3 nucleotides read TGTGCCAGCAGCCCTCGCCGGGGACAGGGGATTTACACTGAAGCTTTCTTT.

V gene TRBV7-2 combines with J gene TRBJ2-7; the D gene is possibly TRBD1 (6 bases). Germline V lookup: CDR1 SGHTA, CDR2 FQGNSA. The germline V and J ends were trimmed by 7 bases and 0 bases, with 16 bases remaining between them. The CDR3 covers 15 residues. The CDR3 protein is CASTKVGASSYEQYF. The CDR3 DNA reads as TGTGCCAGCACAAAGGTGGGGGCGAGCTCCTACGAGCAGTACTTC.

J is TRBJ1-1 and V is TRBV7-7, with TRBD1 matching over 9 bases. There are 12 residues in the CDR3. Germline V CDR1 and CDR2: SSHAT, FNYEAQ (reference sequence). The CDR3 DNA reads TGTGCTTCTGGACAGGGGAGCACTGAAGCTTTCTTT. Amino acid sequence: CASGQGSTEAFF.

The rearrangement joins TRBV4-3 to TRBJ2-3, with 10 bases identical to TRBD2. Trimming removed 1 base from V and 3 bases from J; junction bases left unmatched: 7. The CDR3 extends over 17 amino acids. Germline V gives CDR1 LGHNA, CDR2 YSLEER. As DNA, the CDR3 is TGCGCCAGCAGCCAAGGCTTAGCGGGAGGAATGACAGATACGCAGTATTTT. Its protein is CASSQGLAGGMTDTQYF.

The chain links TRBV11-2 to TRBJ1-1; D is perhaps TRBD1 (6 bases). Germline CDR1 and CDR2: SGHAT and FQNNGV. V shed 3 bases and J shed 7 bases, with 15 bases lying between them. This CDR3 is built from 14 residues. As DNA, the CDR3 is TGTGCCAGCAGCTTCATGTGGAGAGGGGGTGAAGCTTTCTTT. Its protein is CASSFMWRGGEAFF.

This chain connects TRBV5-6 to TRBJ2-7, with D unresolved. The length of the CDR3 is 13 residues. Trimming cost V 1 base and J 5 bases, with 10 bases left between them. Germline CDR1 is SGHDT and CDR2 is YYEEEE. The chain's CDR3 is CASSLNSLDEQYF. The CDR3 DNA reads as TGTGCCAGCAGCTTGAACAGTCTGGACGAGCAGTACTTC.

V gene TRBV27 combines with J gene TRBJ2-3; no reliable D call. This CDR3 region has 13 residues. Trimming left V 6 bases short and J 1 base short, with 8 bases between. Germline V CDR1 and CDR2: MNHEY, SMNVEV (reference sequence). The DNA for the CDR3 is TGTGCCAGCAGCTCTTTAGGCACAGATACGCAGTATTTT. Its protein is CASSSLGTDTQYF.

The chain couples TRBV6-5 to TRBJ2-7; TRBD1 aligns across 8 bases. Germline V gene sequence: CDR1 MNHEY, CDR2 SVGAGI. This CDR3 has 14 residues. V trimming: 5 bases; J trimming: 4 bases; junction bases outside the gene matches: 7. The CDR3 coding sequence is TGTGCCAGCAGTCGCGGGACAGGAGGTTACGAGCAGTACTTC. The encoded protein is CASSRGTGGYEQYF.

This clone occurred once. The V call is TRBV28, the J call TRBJ2-7; the match to TRBD2 covers 7 bases. V was pared by 5 bases and J by 0 bases, with 7 bases of the junction left unmatched. Germline CDR1 reads MDHEN; CDR2 reads SYDVKM. This CDR3 region has 15 residues. The CDR3 DNA is TGTGCCAGCAGTCAAAGCGGCGGGAGCTCCTACGAGCAGTACTTC. Protein: CASSQSGGSSYEQYF. The variable domain in full, with the rest retrieved from reference TRBV28 and TRBJ2-7, is DVKVTQSSRYLVKRTGEKVFLECVQDMDHENMFWYRQDPGLGLRLIYFSYDVKMKEKGDIPEGYSVSREKKERFSLILESASTNQTSMYLCASSQSGGSSYEQYFGPGTRLTVT.

This clone occurred a few times. The chain uses TRBV28 and TRBJ2-7; 8 bases line up with TRBD1. The CDR3 is 16 residues long. J was trimmed by 0 bases and V by 6 bases; bases with no gene match: 10. From germline, CDR1 is MDHEN and CDR2 SYDVKM. The CDR3 is CASSPTGTGHSYEQYF. DNA of the CDR3: TGTGCCAGCAGCCCGACCGGGACAGGTCACTCCTACGAGCAGTACTTC.

This chain joins TRBV4-3 and TRBJ2-2, with 15 nucleotides matching TRBD2. The CDR3 is 15 amino acids. V trimming: 6 bases; J trimming: 6 bases; junction bases outside the gene matches: 2. Germline values: CDR1 LGHNA, CDR2 YSLEER. The CDR3 DNA follows: TGCGCCAGCAGTCGGACTAGCGGGAGGGCCGGGGAGCTGTTTTTT. Protein sequence: CASSRTSGRAGELFF.

The chain links TRBV19 to TRBJ2-7, with D perhaps TRBD1 (5 bases). Trimming pared 6 bases from V and 0 bases from J, leaving 9 bases between. In germline, CDR1 is LNHDA, CDR2 SQIVND (reference sequence). CDR3 length: 13 amino acids. The CDR3 sequence: CASRGASSYEQYF. The CDR3 nucleotides read TGTGCCAGTAGAGGGGCCAGCTCCTACGAGCAGTACTTC.

This clone occurred once. The genes are TRBV29-1 and TRBJ2-6; D possibly corresponds to TRBD1 (6 bases). The CDR3 is 16 residues long. The germline V gene has CDR1 SQVTM and CDR2 ANQGSEA. Trimming took off 7 bases at V and 3 bases at J, with 19 bases between the two ends. The CDR3 coding sequence is TGCAGCGCCTGGACAGTCCGACGGGATGGGGCCAACGTCCTGACTTTC. Protein sequence: CSAWTVRRDGANVLTF. The variable domain in full, with the rest retrieved from reference TRBV29-1 and TRBJ2-6, is SAVISQKPSRDICQRGTSLTIQCQVDSQVTMMFWYRQQPGQSLTLIATANQGSEATYESGFVIDKFPISRPNLTFSTLTVSNMSPEDSSIYLCSAWTVRRDGANVLTFGAGSRLTVL.

The chain employs TRBV7-2 and TRBJ2-7; the match to TRBD1 covers 7 bases. CDR3 length equals 14 residues. Germline CDR1 and CDR2: SGHTA and FQGNSA. V trimming: 5 bases; J trimming: 3 bases; junction bases outside the gene matches: 7. The CDR3 here is CASSPEGQHYEQYF. The CDR3 DNA sequence: TGTGCCAGCAGCCCAGAGGGACAGCACTACGAGCAGTACTTC.

This chain links TRBV29-1 with TRBJ1-5, with 10 positions matching TRBD1. The CDR3 runs to 15 residues. The germline CDR1 and CDR2 sequences are SQVTM and ANQGSEA. V shed 0 bases and J 2 bases; nucleotides not matched to a gene: 1. CDR3 in DNA: TGCAGCGTTGAAGAGGGGACAGGGGGCAATCAGCCCCAGCATTTT. Its translation: CSVEEGTGGNQPQHF.